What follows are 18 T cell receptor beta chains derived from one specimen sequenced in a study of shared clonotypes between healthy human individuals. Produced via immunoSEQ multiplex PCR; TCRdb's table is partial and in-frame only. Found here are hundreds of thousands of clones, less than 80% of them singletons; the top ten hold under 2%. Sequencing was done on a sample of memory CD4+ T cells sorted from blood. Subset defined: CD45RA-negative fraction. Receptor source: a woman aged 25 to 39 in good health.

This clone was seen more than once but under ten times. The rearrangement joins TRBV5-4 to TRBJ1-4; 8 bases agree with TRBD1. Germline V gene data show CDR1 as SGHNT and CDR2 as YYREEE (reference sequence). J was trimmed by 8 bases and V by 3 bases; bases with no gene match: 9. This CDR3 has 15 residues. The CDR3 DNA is TGTGCCAGCAGCTCTCAGGGGGCCGTGGGGGAAAAACTGTTTTTT. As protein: CASSSQGAVGEKLFF.

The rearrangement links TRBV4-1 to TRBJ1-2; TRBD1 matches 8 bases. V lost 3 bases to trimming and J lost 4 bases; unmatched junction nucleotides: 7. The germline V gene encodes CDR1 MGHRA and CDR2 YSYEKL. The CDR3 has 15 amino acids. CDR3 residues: CASSQSGQDIYGYTF. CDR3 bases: TGCGCCAGCAGCCAGTCGGGACAGGACATCTATGGCTACACCTTC.

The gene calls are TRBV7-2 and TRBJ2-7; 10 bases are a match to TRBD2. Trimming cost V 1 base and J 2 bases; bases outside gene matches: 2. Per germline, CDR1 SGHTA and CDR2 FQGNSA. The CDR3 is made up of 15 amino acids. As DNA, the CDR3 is TGTGCCAGCAGCTTAGAAGCGGGGGGGACCTACGAGCAGTACTTC. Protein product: CASSLEAGGTYEQYF.

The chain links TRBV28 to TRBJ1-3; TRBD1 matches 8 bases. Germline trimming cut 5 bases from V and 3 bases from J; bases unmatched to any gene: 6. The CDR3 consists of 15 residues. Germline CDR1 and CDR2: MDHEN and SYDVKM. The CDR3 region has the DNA TGTGCCAGCAGTCCCCACAGGGGGTATGGAAACACCATATATTTT. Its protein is CASSPHRGYGNTIYF.

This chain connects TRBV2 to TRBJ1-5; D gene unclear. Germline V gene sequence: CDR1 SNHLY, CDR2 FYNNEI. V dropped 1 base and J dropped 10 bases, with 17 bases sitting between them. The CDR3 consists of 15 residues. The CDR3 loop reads CASSEDRAAAQPQHF. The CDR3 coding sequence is TGTGCCAGCAGTGAAGATAGGGCGGCCGCGCAACCCCAGCATTTT.

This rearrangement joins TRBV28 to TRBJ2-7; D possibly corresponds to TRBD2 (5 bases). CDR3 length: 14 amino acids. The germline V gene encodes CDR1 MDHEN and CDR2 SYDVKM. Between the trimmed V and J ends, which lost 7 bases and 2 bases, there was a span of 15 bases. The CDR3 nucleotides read TGTGCCAGCACCGCGGGCGGGTCTCCCTACGAGCAGTACTTC. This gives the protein CASTAGGSPYEQYF.

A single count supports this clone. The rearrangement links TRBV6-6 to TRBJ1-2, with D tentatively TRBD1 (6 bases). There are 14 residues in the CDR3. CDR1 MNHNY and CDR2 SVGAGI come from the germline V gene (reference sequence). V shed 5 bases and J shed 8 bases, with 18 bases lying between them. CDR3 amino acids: CASSTGTWAVGYTF. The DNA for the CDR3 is TGTGCCAGCAGTACCGGGACATGGGCGGTAGGCTACACCTTC.

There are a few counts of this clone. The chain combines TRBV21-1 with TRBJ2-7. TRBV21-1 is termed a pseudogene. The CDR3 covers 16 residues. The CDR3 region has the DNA TGTGCCAGCAGCATCCTGAGGGGGAGGACGCGCTACGAGCAGTACTTC. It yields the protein CASSILRGRTRYEQYF.

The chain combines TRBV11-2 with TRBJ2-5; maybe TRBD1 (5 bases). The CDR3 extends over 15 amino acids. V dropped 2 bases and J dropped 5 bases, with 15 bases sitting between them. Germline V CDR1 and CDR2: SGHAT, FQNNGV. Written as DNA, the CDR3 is TGTGCCAGCAGCTTATCCAGGGTTTCCAGGGAGACCCAGTACTTC. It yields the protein CASSLSRVSRETQYF.

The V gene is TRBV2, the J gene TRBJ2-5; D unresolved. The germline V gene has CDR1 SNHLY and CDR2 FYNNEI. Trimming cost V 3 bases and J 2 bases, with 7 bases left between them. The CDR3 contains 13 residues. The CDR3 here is CASSDRIQETQYF. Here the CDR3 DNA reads TGTGCCAGCAGTGATCGTATTCAAGAGACCCAGTACTTC.

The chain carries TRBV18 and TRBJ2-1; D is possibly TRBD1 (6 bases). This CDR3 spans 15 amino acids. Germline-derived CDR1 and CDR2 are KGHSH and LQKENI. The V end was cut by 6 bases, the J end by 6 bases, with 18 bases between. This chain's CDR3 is CASSQAVTGFNEQFF. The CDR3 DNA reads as TGTGCCAGCTCCCAAGCGGTTACAGGGTTCAATGAGCAGTTCTTC.

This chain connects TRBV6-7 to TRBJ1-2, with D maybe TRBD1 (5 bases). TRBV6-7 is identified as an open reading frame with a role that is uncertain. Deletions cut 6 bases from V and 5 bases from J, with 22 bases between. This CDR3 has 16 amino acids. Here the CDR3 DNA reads TGTGCCAGCAGCCCGGTCAGTGGGGGGGACCCTTATGGCTACACCTTC. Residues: CASSPVSGGDPYGYTF.

CDR3 coding DNA: TGTGCCAGCAGCCAAGACGCGACAGCCAACTATGGCTACACCTTC. Translating gives CASSQDATANYGYTF. The chain carries TRBV4-2 and TRBJ1-2; D is perhaps TRBD1 (5 bases). The CDR3 extends over 15 amino acids. V was cut by 0 bases and J by 2 bases, with 10 bases left in between. Germline V gene sequence: CDR1 LGHNA, CDR2 YNFKEQ.

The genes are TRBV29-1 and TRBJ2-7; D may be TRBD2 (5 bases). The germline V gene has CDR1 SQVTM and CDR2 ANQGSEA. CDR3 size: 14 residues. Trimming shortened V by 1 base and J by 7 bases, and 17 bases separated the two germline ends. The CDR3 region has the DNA TGCAGCGTTGAAGCCCCCGGTCCTAGGGAGGAGCAGTACTTC. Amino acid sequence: CSVEAPGPREEQYF.

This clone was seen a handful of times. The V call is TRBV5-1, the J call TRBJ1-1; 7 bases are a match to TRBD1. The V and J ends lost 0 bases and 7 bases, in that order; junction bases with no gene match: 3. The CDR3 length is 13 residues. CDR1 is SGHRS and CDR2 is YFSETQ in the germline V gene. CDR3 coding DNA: TGCGCCAGCAGCTTGGTAGGGGACAGTGAAGCTTTCTTT. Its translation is CASSLVGDSEAFF.

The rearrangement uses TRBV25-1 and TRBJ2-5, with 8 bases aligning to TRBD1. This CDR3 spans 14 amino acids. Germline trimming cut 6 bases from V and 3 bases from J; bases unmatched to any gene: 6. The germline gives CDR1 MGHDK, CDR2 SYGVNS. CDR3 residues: CASRDTGGEETQYF. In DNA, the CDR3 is TGTGCCAGCAGGGATACAGGGGGTGAAGAGACCCAGTACTTC.

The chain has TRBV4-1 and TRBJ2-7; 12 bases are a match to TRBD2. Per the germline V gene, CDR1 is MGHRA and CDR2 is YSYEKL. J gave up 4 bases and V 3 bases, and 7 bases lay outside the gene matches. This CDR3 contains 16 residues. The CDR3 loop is CASSQGRTSGVYEQYF. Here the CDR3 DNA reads TGCGCCAGCAGCCAGGGAAGGACTAGCGGGGTATACGAGCAGTACTTC.

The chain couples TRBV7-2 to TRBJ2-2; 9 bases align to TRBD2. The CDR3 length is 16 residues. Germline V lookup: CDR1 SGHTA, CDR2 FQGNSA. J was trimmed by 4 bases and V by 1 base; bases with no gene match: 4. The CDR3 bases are TGTGCCAGCAGCTTAGAGGCGGGAGGGCCCACCGGGGAGCTGTTTTTT. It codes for CASSLEAGGPTGELFF.